The 9 T cell receptor beta chains presented below share a single source sample, sequenced in a study of T cell responses to AZD1222 COVID-19 vaccine (dated by TCRdb to the early 2020s). The library was made by the immunoSEQ multiplex PCR assay. Held by TCRdb, this immuneACCESS table contains in-frame sequences only and omits some clones. Under half of the omission traces to an unresolved V gene where checked; the cause of the rest is unknown. In this sample the table shows approximately 150,000 clones, approximately 92% of which occur a single time. Over 1.5% of the sample lies in the top ten. The time point tag for this specimen amounts to: baseline before first vaccination. Specimen: peripheral blood, collected on day 0 of AZD1222 vaccination. These receptors came from an adult in good health.

The J gene is TRBJ1-1, the V gene TRBV10-2, with TRBD1 matching 7 bases. CDR1 is WSHSY, CDR2 SAAADI, per germline. The J segment lost 3 bases and the V segment lost 2 bases, leaving 3 bases of the junction unmatched. CDR3 length: 14 amino acids. The CDR3 nucleotides read TGCGCCAGCAGTGAGGGGACAGACTACACTGAAGCTTTCTTT. Residues: CASSEGTDYTEAFF.

This chain connects TRBV19 to TRBJ1-4; D perhaps matches TRBD1 (6 bases). Between the trimmed V and J ends, which lost 6 bases and 6 bases, there was a span of 23 bases. The CDR3 covers 17 residues. Germline CDR1 is LNHDA and CDR2 is SQIVND (reference sequence). The CDR3 spells CASSPFGRGNGDEKLFF. The CDR3, as DNA: TGTGCCAGTAGCCCCTTCGGCAGGGGCAACGGGGATGAAAAACTGTTTTTT.

This chain links TRBV5-6 with TRBJ1-1; possibly TRBD1 for D (6 bases). CDR1 and CDR2 (germline): SGHDT, YYEEEE. This CDR3 is built from 14 residues. V lost 2 bases, J lost 3 bases, and 11 bases lay in between. The CDR3: CASSFQGLDTEAFF. As DNA, the CDR3 is TGTGCCAGCAGCTTCCAGGGGTTGGACACTGAAGCTTTCTTT.

The gene calls are TRBV6-5 and TRBJ1-6; TRBD1 matches 7 bases. The CDR3 loop spans 14 amino acids. J was trimmed by 8 bases and V by 6 bases; bases with no gene match: 7. Germline V gives CDR1 MNHEY, CDR2 SVGAGI. The CDR3 region has the DNA TGTGCCAGCAGCCTGGACAGGCGCGATTCACCCCTCCACTTT. Translated: CASSLDRRDSPLHF.

This chain joins TRBV27 and TRBJ1-1, with D uncertain. Germline V gene sequence: CDR1 MNHEY, CDR2 SMNVEV (reference sequence). This CDR3 contains 15 residues. The ends were cut back, 2 bases at V and 1 base at J, with 11 bases in the middle. CDR3 coding DNA: TGTGCCAGCAGTTTACGAGGAGGGAAGAACACTGAAGCTTTCTTT. This encodes CASSLRGGKNTEAFF.

The CDR3 sequence is CASSLLQGCTGELFF. The CDR3 region has the DNA TGTGCCAGCAGCTTATTGCAGGGGTGCACCGGGGAGCTGTTTTTT. This chain connects TRBV11-1 to TRBJ2-2, with D maybe TRBD1 (6 bases). The V end lost 2 bases, the J end lost 4 bases, and 11 bases lay between the germline ends. CDR1 and CDR2 (germline): SGHAT, FQDESV (reference sequence). This CDR3 contains 15 residues.

This clone occurred a few times. This chain connects TRBV2 to TRBJ2-7; TRBD2 is a possible D gene (6 bases). CDR3 length equals 17 residues. Trimming removed 3 bases at V and 7 bases at J, with 25 bases between. Germline CDR1 SNHLY, CDR2 FYNNEI. In nucleotides, the CDR3 is TGTGCCAGCAGTGACTCATCCGGGACTCCAGCCTCGTGGGAGCAGTACTTC. This encodes CASSDSSGTPASWEQYF.

The rearrangement joins TRBV27 to TRBJ2-1; a weak D match, TRBD2 (7 bases). The CDR3 is made up of 13 amino acids. Trimming shortened V by 4 bases and J by 8 bases, and 12 bases separated the two germline ends. Per germline, CDR1 MNHEY and CDR2 SMNVEV (reference sequence). The CDR3 region is CASSWQGRDEQFF. As DNA, the CDR3 is TGTGCCAGCAGTTGGCAGGGGAGGGATGAGCAGTTCTTC.

The chain carries TRBV7-2 and TRBJ2-7; D ambiguous. CDR1 and CDR2 (germline): SGHTA, FQGNSA. The CDR3 consists of 16 residues. V was pared by 0 bases and J by 0 bases, with 12 bases between. The CDR3 nucleotides read TGTGCCAGCAGCTTAGCTCTTATGAGGAGCTCCTACGAGCAGTACTTC. Translated: CASSLALMRSSYEQYF.